The sequence of this TCR beta chain was determined in a study of blood T cell repertoires in COVID-19. The assay was immunoSEQ multiplex PCR, and TCRdb's table has in-frame clones only and misses some. Among fewer than 350,000 clones listed, roughly 85% were seen once. The CDR3 runs to 14 residues. Per the germline V gene, CDR1 is PRHDT and CDR2 is FYEKMQ (reference sequence). The ends were cut back, 0 bases at V and 4 bases at J, with 7 bases in the middle. Sequencing was carried out using PBMCs or T cells enriched from blood (not recorded which). This rearrangement joins TRBV13 to TRBJ2-1; D uncertain. This receptor was obtained from a woman aged 25 to 39 who had been exposed to COVID-19. The CDR3 spells CASSLGQAYNEQFF. CDR3 nucleotides: TGTGCCAGCAGCTTAGGGCAGGCGTACAATGAGCAGTTCTTC. Filled out from reference TRBV13 and TRBJ2-1, the complete variable domain reads AAGVIQSPRHLIKEKRETATLKCYPIPRHDTVYWYQQGPGQDPQFLISFYEKMQSDKGSIPDRFSAQQFSDYHSELNMSSLELGDSALYFCASSLGQAYNEQFFGPGTRLTVL.